Below, 30 T cell receptor beta chains from the same sample are listed, as sequenced in a study of cytomegalovirus exposure and HLA in healthy donors. Primers included in the PCR were 60 Vbeta and 13 Jbeta primers. Profiled with immunoSEQ multiplex PCR; TCRdb holds only in-frame clones, not every one. The repertoire holds under 95,000 clones, with about three quarters as singletons. The sample consisted of PBMCs. These receptors were taken from a boy between 5 and 17 years old in good health and CMV-seronegative.

The count of this clone is one. The V call is TRBV5-8, the J call TRBJ1-5; D gene uncertain. The CDR3 is 16 amino acids. The V gene's germline CDR1 is SGHTS and CDR2 YDEGEE. Trimming removed 4 bases from V and 1 base from J, with 15 bases in between. The CDR3 DNA is TGTGCCAGCAGCCCCCCGGCGACACCCAGCAATCAGCCCCAGCATTTT. Translation: CASSPPATPSNQPQHF.

The chain links TRBV7-9 to TRBJ2-7, with 7 positions matching TRBD2. Unmatched junction bases numbered 9, after V lost 4 bases and J lost 3 bases. Germline assignment: CDR1 SEHNR and CDR2 FQNEAQ (reference sequence). This CDR3 has 15 amino acids. The CDR3 bases are TGTGCCAGCAGCTACTCAAGCGGGGTCGACTACGAGCAGTACTTC. The encoded protein is CASSYSSGVDYEQYF.

The chain couples TRBV7-2 to TRBJ1-2; 7 bases match TRBD1. The germline gives CDR1 SGHTA, CDR2 FQGNSA. With 5 bases clipped from V and 4 bases from J, the junction kept 10 bases outside the gene matches. This CDR3 contains 15 residues. The CDR3: CASSDRTGTAYGYTF. The CDR3 bases are TGTGCCAGCAGCGACAGAACCGGGACAGCCTATGGCTACACCTTC.

The chain couples TRBV29-1 to TRBJ2-3; the match to TRBD2 covers 7 bases. CDR3 length: 13 residues. V gave up 6 bases and J gave up 1 base; unmatched junction bases: 4. Per germline, CDR1 SQVTM and CDR2 ANQGSEA. CDR3 nucleotides: TGCAGCGTCCCAGGACTAGGCACAGATACGCAGTATTTT. Protein: CSVPGLGTDTQYF.

This chain joins TRBV6-1 and TRBJ1-2; 7 nucleotides align to TRBD1. Germline values: CDR1 MNHNS, CDR2 SASEGT. The CDR3 covers 14 residues. After removal of 7 bases from V and 7 bases from J, the junction contained 12 bases not matched to a gene. The CDR3 here is CASKLPQGVSGYTF. In DNA, the CDR3 is TGTGCCAGCAAACTCCCTCAGGGGGTTAGTGGCTACACCTTC.

This clone was detected only once. The chain uses TRBV13 and TRBJ2-7; 10 bases align to TRBD1. This CDR3 has 15 residues. CDR1 and CDR2 from the germline V gene are PRHDT and FYEKMQ (reference sequence). Trimming cost V 5 bases and J 5 bases; bases outside gene matches: 9. CDR3 protein: CASSHGTGDRNEQYF. CDR3 DNA: TGTGCCAGCAGCCACGGGACAGGGGACAGGAACGAGCAGTACTTC. Looking up the rest from reference TRBV13 and TRBJ2-7 gives the full variable domain: AAGVIQSPRHLIKEKRETATLKCYPIPRHDTVYWYQQGPGQDPQFLISFYEKMQSDKGSIPDRFSAQQFSDYHSELNMSSLELGDSALYFCASSHGTGDRNEQYFGPGTRLTVT.

The chain links TRBV27 to TRBJ1-2, with 8 bases lining up with TRBD1. CDR1 and CDR2 (germline): MNHEY, SMNVEV (reference sequence). Trimming at V came to 6 bases and at J to 7 bases, leaving 7 bases not matched to a gene. The CDR3 has 13 amino acids. The CDR3, as DNA: TGTGCCAGCAGCCTTTCAGGGGGCCGTGGCTACACCTTC. Protein: CASSLSGGRGYTF.

The V and J genes are TRBV7-9 and TRBJ1-2; D not resolved. V gave up 1 base and J gave up 3 bases, with 18 bases separating them. Germline V lookup: CDR1 SEHNR, CDR2 FQNEAQ (reference sequence). The CDR3 has 17 residues. This CDR3 reads CASSLGAQGARDYGYTF. CDR3 bases: TGTGCCAGCAGCTTAGGGGCCCAAGGTGCGCGGGACTATGGCTACACCTTC.

In its sample, this clone was seen a few times. This chain joins TRBV27 and TRBJ2-7, with 12 bases identical to TRBD2. This CDR3 is 15 amino acids long. V lost 6 bases and J lost 2; bases outside the gene matches: 5. The germline V gene encodes CDR1 MNHEY and CDR2 SMNVEV (reference sequence). CDR3 bases: TGTGCCAGCAGACCTCTAGCGGGAGGGCCCTACGAGCAGTACTTC. Translating gives CASRPLAGGPYEQYF.

The V gene is TRBV9, the J gene TRBJ2-1, with 7 bases aligning to TRBD2. The CDR3 extends over 15 amino acids. The V gene end was trimmed by 1 base and the J gene end by 7 bases; junction bases not matched to a gene: 8. CDR1 is SGDLS, CDR2 YYNGEE, per germline. CDR3 amino acids: CASSVRSGAFNEQFF. The CDR3 nucleotides are TGTGCCAGCAGCGTAAGGAGCGGGGCCTTTAATGAGCAGTTCTTC.

V and J are TRBV27 and TRBJ1-6, with a weak D call TRBD1 (5 bases). This CDR3 spans 15 amino acids. V was trimmed by 3 bases and J by 8 bases, leaving 14 bases between them. Germline CDR1 and CDR2: MNHEY and SMNVEV (reference sequence). The chain's CDR3 is CASSLRGSFHSPLHF. The CDR3 nucleotides read TGTGCCAGCAGTTTGCGGGGGTCGTTCCATTCACCCCTCCACTTT.

The chain links TRBV5-6 to TRBJ2-1, with D uncertain. Trimming cost V 2 bases and J 6 bases, with 9 bases left between them. The CDR3 runs 13 residues. CDR1 SGHDT and CDR2 YYEEEE come from the germline V gene. The CDR3 bases are TGTGCCAGCAGCTTAGTAGCAATCAATGAGCAGTTCTTC. Protein sequence: CASSLVAINEQFF.

The J gene is TRBJ2-3, the V gene TRBV6-4, with 8 bases matching TRBD1. This CDR3 comprises 14 residues. J lost 4 bases, V lost 5 bases, and 5 bases had no gene match. Per the germline V gene, CDR1 is MRHNA and CDR2 is SNTAGT. CDR3 nucleotide sequence: TGTGCCAGCAGTCCCGGACAGGGCCCAGATACGCAGTATTTT. Encoded protein: CASSPGQGPDTQYF.

This chain uses TRBV5-8 with TRBJ1-2; D is uncertain. Germline V lookup: CDR1 SGHTS, CDR2 YDEGEE. With 4 bases removed from V and 4 bases from J, the gap between germline ends came to 8 bases. This CDR3 comprises 12 residues. The CDR3 nucleotides are TGTGCCAGCAGCCTCACTACCTATGGCTACACCTTC. Protein: CASSLTTYGYTF.

V and J are TRBV7-9 and TRBJ1-4; TRBD1 agrees at 7 bases. The CDR3 has 15 amino acids. Unmatched junction bases numbered 4, after V lost 3 bases and J lost 3 bases. CDR1 and CDR2 (germline): SEHNR, FQNEAQ (reference sequence). CDR3 DNA: TGTGCCAGCAGCTTGCCGGGACAGCCTAATGAAAAACTGTTTTTT. This codes for CASSLPGQPNEKLFF.

The V call is TRBV28, the J call TRBJ2-5; 8 positions match TRBD1. Germline V lookup: CDR1 MDHEN, CDR2 SYDVKM. V lost 5 bases, J lost 4 bases, and 6 bases stayed unmatched. This CDR3 spans 14 amino acids. The CDR3 nucleotides are TGTGCCAGCAGTCCAGGGGGCTTCATAGAGACCCAGTACTTC. This gives the protein CASSPGGFIETQYF.

Only a few counts were recorded for this clone. Other DNA sequences in the same sample also yield this CDR3. V gene TRBV4-3 combines with J gene TRBJ1-1, with D perhaps matching TRBD1 (5 bases). The CDR3 loop spans 15 amino acids. Trimming removed 0 bases at V and 1 base at J, with 9 bases between. Germline-derived CDR1 and CDR2 are LGHNA and YSLEER. The CDR3 here is CASSQDQGWNTEAFF. For the CDR3, the DNA is TGCGCCAGCAGCCAAGATCAGGGCTGGAACACTGAAGCTTTCTTT.

The chain uses TRBV4-3 and TRBJ2-7; 7 bases map to TRBD1. Trimming cost V 1 base and J 2 bases; bases outside gene matches: 5. This CDR3 has 15 residues. From germline, CDR1 is LGHNA and CDR2 YSLEER. Here the CDR3 reads CASSQGKQGAYEQYF. Written as DNA, the CDR3 is TGCGCCAGCAGCCAAGGGAAGCAGGGGGCCTACGAGCAGTACTTC.

The CDR3 sequence: CASSRQVYQPQHF. The CDR3 DNA sequence: TGTGCCAGCAGTCGACAGGTGTATCAGCCCCAGCATTTT. This chain uses TRBV6-5 with TRBJ1-5; possibly TRBD1 for D (6 bases). The CDR3 runs 13 residues. Germline V gene data show CDR1 as MNHEY and CDR2 as SVGAGI. Trimming cost V 5 bases and J 5 bases, with 10 bases left between them.

This clone has only one observation. The chain carries TRBV6-5 and TRBJ2-7; D possibly corresponds to TRBD2 (5 bases). CDR1 and CDR2 from the germline V gene are MNHEY and SVGAGI. The CDR3 length is 15 residues. V lost 3 bases to trimming and J lost 2 bases, with 14 bases between them. The CDR3 region has the DNA TGTGCCAGCAGTTATCGGGCGCGAGGGACCTACGAGCAGTACTTC. Its translation: CASSYRARGTYEQYF.

The genes are TRBV10-2 and TRBJ2-1; TRBD1 matches at 7 bases. The CDR3 extends over 16 amino acids. V dropped 10 bases and J dropped 0; count of bases not matched to a gene: 12. The germline V gene encodes CDR1 WSHSY and CDR2 SAAADI. In nucleotides, the CDR3 is TGCGCCATCTTAAAACAGGGGCGATACTCCTACAATGAGCAGTTCTTC. Encoded protein: CAILKQGRYSYNEQFF.

The genes are TRBV28 and TRBJ2-1; no clear D gene. V was shortened by 1 base and J by 8 bases, with 6 bases between the two germline ends. Germline assignment: CDR1 MDHEN and CDR2 SYDVKM. There are 12 residues in the CDR3. The DNA for the CDR3 is TGTGCCAGCAGTTTATTCCTCGATGAGCAGTTCTTC. It translates to CASSLFLDEQFF. Full variable domain (remainder filled in from reference TRBV28 and TRBJ2-1): DVKVTQSSRYLVKRTGEKVFLECVQDMDHENMFWYRQDPGLGLRLIYFSYDVKMKEKGDIPEGYSVSREKKERFSLILESASTNQTSMYLCASSLFLDEQFFGPGTRLTVL.

J is TRBJ2-4 and V is TRBV19; possible D gene TRBD2, 5 bases. Germline CDR1 and CDR2: LNHDA and SQIVND (reference sequence). CDR3 length equals 14 residues. Trimming pared 3 bases from V and 9 bases from J, leaving 15 bases between. CDR3 in amino acids: CASSILPPEGIQYF. CDR3 sequence (DNA): TGTGCCAGTAGTATCCTTCCACCCGAGGGCATTCAGTACTTC.

The chain links TRBV9 to TRBJ1-3; D not certain. V lost 3 bases and J 0 bases, leaving 10 bases between the germline ends. CDR1 and CDR2 (germline): SGDLS, YYNGEE. The CDR3 is 15 amino acids. CDR3 in amino acids: CASSARTSSGNTIYF. The CDR3 region has the DNA TGTGCCAGCAGCGCAAGAACGAGCTCTGGAAACACCATATATTTT.

The V and J genes are TRBV30 and TRBJ2-7; 7 bases match TRBD1. The CDR3 spans 14 residues. CDR1 and CDR2 from the germline V gene are GTSNPN and SVGIG (reference sequence). The V segment lost 0 bases and the J segment 6 bases; nucleotides outside the gene matches: 8. The CDR3 bases are TGTGCCTGGAGTGTAGGAAGGGGGCCGAGCGAGCAGTACTTC. It encodes CAWSVGRGPSEQYF.

The chain links TRBV4-1 to TRBJ1-2; 7 positions agree with TRBD1. Germline V gene sequence: CDR1 MGHRA, CDR2 YSYEKL. Losses at the gene ends were 1 base for V and 4 bases for J; bases not matched to a gene: 12. CDR3 length: 17 amino acids. CDR3 sequence (DNA): TGCGCCAGCAGCCAAGTCCCCCGGCCAGGGGGGCCCTATGGCTACACCTTC. This gives the protein CASSQVPRPGGPYGYTF.

V and J are TRBV5-8 and TRBJ2-3; the match to TRBD1 covers 7 bases. The CDR3 has 16 residues. V shed 1 base and J 4 bases; nucleotides not matched to a gene: 9. Germline assignment: CDR1 SGHTS and CDR2 YDEGEE. This CDR3 reads CASSLRTGATSDTQYF. In DNA, the CDR3 is TGTGCCAGCAGCTTGAGAACAGGGGCGACGTCAGATACGCAGTATTTT.

The chain uses TRBV29-1 and TRBJ2-3; TRBD2 matches 10 bases. From germline, CDR1 is SQVTM and CDR2 ANQGSEA. The CDR3 contains 14 residues. With 6 bases clipped from V and 6 bases from J, the junction kept 9 bases outside the gene matches. The CDR3 DNA follows: TGCAGCGTACCAGCGGGAGGGACTCTGGATACGCAGTATTTT. It specifies CSVPAGGTLDTQYF.

This clone appeared once. V gene TRBV9 combines with J gene TRBJ1-2; TRBD1 agrees at 8 bases. Germline V lookup: CDR1 SGDLS, CDR2 YYNGEE. The V and J ends lost 4 bases and 2 bases, in that order; junction bases with no gene match: 16. This CDR3 has 18 residues. The CDR3, as DNA: TGTGCCAGCAGCCCACGGCCCCCCGCCAGGGGGCAGAACTATGGCTACACCTTC. It yields the protein CASSPRPPARGQNYGYTF.

This chain uses TRBV6-7 with TRBJ2-5; a possible D gene is TRBD1 (5 bases). TRBV6-7 is designated an ORF whose function remains uncertain. V lost 5 bases to trimming and J lost 3 bases, with 16 bases between them. The CDR3 runs to 15 residues. Written as DNA, the CDR3 is TGTGCCAGCAGTGTCCGTCGGACAAGAAAAGAGACCCAGTACTTC. This codes for CASSVRRTRKETQYF.